One sample yielded the 5 T cell receptor beta chains listed below, sequenced in a study of blood T cell repertoires in COVID-19. Produced via immunoSEQ multiplex PCR; TCRdb's table is partial and in-frame only. The table includes 50,000 to 70,000 clones, around 90% detected once. The source material was peripheral blood. All receptors derive from a woman of 80 years or more with active COVID-19.

The chain combines TRBV3-1 (or the pseudogene TRBV3-2) with TRBJ1-2; D possibly corresponds to TRBD1 (5 bases). Germline V gene lookup returns CDR1 LGHDT and CDR2 YNNKEL (reference sequence). The CDR3 contains 12 residues. The ends were cut back, 3 bases at V and 7 bases at J, with 9 bases in the middle. The CDR3 here is CASSQGGAGYTF. CDR3 nucleotides: TGTGCCAGCAGCCAGGGCGGGGCTGGCTACACCTTC.

This clone was picked up one time. The V call is TRBV6-2 or TRBV6-3, the J call TRBJ2-1; 7 bases map to TRBD2. CDR1 and CDR2 (germline): MNHEY, SVGEGT. The V and J ends lost 4 bases and 8 bases, in that order; junction bases with no gene match: 17. The CDR3 extends over 17 amino acids. The CDR3 coding sequence is TGTGCCAGCAGTTCAACCGCCGGGAGGCCCCTTGGCGATGAGCAGTTCTTC. Translation: CASSSTAGRPLGDEQFF.

In DNA, the CDR3 is TGTGCCAGCAGCCAAGACAGGGCGGTTCAGCCCCAGCATTTT. It is translated as CASSQDRAVQPQHF. The gene calls are TRBV3-1 (or the pseudogene TRBV3-2) and TRBJ1-5, with D perhaps matching TRBD1 (5 bases). V was clipped by 0 bases and J by 6 bases, with 9 bases between them. The CDR3 covers 14 residues. In germline, CDR1 is LGHDT, CDR2 YNNKEL (reference sequence).

This clone was counted a few times. The V and J genes are TRBV29-1 and TRBJ2-2; 8 positions agree with TRBD1. In germline, CDR1 is SQVTM, CDR2 ANQGSEA. V trimming: 6 bases; J trimming: 2 bases; junction bases outside the gene matches: 17. The CDR3 sequence is 18 residues long. CDR3 residues: CSVETAAGGEVNTGELFF. CDR3 sequence (DNA): TGCAGCGTCGAAACGGCGGCAGGGGGCGAAGTAAACACCGGGGAGCTGTTTTTT.

J is TRBJ2-5 and V is TRBV7-8; 10 bases are a match to TRBD2. CDR3 size: 15 residues. With V trimmed by 3 bases and J by 4 bases, 5 bases remained unmatched. In germline, CDR1 is SGHVS, CDR2 FQNEAQ. Written as DNA, the CDR3 is TGTGCCAGCAGCTTCCAGAGCGGGGGGGCAGAGACCCAGTACTTC. This encodes CASSFQSGGAETQYF.